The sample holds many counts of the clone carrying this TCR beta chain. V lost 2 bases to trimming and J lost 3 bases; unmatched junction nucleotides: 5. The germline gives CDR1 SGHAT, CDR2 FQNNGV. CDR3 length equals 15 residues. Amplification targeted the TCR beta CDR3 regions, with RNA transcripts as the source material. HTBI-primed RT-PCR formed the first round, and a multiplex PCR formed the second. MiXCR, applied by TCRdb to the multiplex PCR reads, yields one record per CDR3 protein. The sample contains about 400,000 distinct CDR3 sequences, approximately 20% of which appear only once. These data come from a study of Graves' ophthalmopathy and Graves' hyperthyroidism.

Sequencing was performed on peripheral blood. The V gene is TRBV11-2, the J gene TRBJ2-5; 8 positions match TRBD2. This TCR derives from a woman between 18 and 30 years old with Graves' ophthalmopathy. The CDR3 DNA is TGTGCCAGCAGCTTATACCGGGGGGGCGAAGAGACCCAGTACTTC. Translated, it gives CASSLYRGGEETQYF.